These 5 T cell receptor beta chains came from one sample sequenced in a study of glioma-infiltrating T cells after dendritic cell vaccination. Profiled with immunoSEQ multiplex PCR; TCRdb holds only in-frame clones, not every one. Here the sample spans roughly 23,000 clones, less than 85% being singletons. The specimen was blood, collected before dendritic cell vaccination. Receptor source: a human donor with glioblastoma.

V and J are TRBV18 and TRBJ1-2; D unresolved. The length of the CDR3 is 16 residues. V was trimmed by 5 bases and J by 6 bases, leaving 22 bases between them. Germline V gene data show CDR1 as KGHSH and CDR2 as LQKENI. CDR3 DNA sequence: TGTGCCAGCTCATCCACACAGCCGTTGATACTCCATGGCTACACCTTC. Residues: CASSSTQPLILHGYTF.

The chain carries TRBV14 and TRBJ1-4; 7 bases align to TRBD1. This CDR3 has 13 residues. The J segment lost 6 bases and the V segment lost 8 bases, leaving 6 bases of the junction unmatched. Looked up from germline, CDR1 is SGHDN and CDR2 is FVKESK. This chain's CDR3 is CASRNRGHEKLFF. In DNA form, the CDR3 reads TGTGCCAGCCGCAACAGGGGTCATGAAAAACTGTTTTTT.

This chain connects TRBV6-1 to TRBJ2-3, with D perhaps TRBD1 (5 bases). CDR3 length: 15 residues. Deletions cut 3 bases from V and 0 bases from J, with 10 bases between. Germline V gene lookup returns CDR1 MNHNS and CDR2 SASEGT. In nucleotides, the CDR3 is TGTGCCAGCAGTGACTGGGGCGGTAGCACAGATACGCAGTATTTT. Amino acid sequence: CASSDWGGSTDTQYF.

This chain joins TRBV2 and TRBJ2-7; TRBD1 agrees at 8 bases. With 5 bases clipped from V and 5 bases from J, the junction kept 5 bases outside the gene matches. The CDR3 contains 13 residues. CDR1 is SNHLY, CDR2 FYNNEI, per germline. CDR3 nucleotide sequence: TGTGCCAGCAGTACGGACAGGGCCCACGAGCAGTACTTC. Protein sequence: CASSTDRAHEQYF.

The rearrangement uses TRBV14 and TRBJ2-5; a possible D gene is TRBD1 (6 bases). The germline gives CDR1 SGHDN, CDR2 FVKESK. Trimming took 2 bases from V and 0 from J, leaving 10 bases between them. The CDR3 is 15 amino acids. This CDR3 reads CASSQSRDNQETQYF. CDR3 in DNA: TGTGCCAGCAGCCAATCCCGGGACAACCAAGAGACCCAGTACTTC.